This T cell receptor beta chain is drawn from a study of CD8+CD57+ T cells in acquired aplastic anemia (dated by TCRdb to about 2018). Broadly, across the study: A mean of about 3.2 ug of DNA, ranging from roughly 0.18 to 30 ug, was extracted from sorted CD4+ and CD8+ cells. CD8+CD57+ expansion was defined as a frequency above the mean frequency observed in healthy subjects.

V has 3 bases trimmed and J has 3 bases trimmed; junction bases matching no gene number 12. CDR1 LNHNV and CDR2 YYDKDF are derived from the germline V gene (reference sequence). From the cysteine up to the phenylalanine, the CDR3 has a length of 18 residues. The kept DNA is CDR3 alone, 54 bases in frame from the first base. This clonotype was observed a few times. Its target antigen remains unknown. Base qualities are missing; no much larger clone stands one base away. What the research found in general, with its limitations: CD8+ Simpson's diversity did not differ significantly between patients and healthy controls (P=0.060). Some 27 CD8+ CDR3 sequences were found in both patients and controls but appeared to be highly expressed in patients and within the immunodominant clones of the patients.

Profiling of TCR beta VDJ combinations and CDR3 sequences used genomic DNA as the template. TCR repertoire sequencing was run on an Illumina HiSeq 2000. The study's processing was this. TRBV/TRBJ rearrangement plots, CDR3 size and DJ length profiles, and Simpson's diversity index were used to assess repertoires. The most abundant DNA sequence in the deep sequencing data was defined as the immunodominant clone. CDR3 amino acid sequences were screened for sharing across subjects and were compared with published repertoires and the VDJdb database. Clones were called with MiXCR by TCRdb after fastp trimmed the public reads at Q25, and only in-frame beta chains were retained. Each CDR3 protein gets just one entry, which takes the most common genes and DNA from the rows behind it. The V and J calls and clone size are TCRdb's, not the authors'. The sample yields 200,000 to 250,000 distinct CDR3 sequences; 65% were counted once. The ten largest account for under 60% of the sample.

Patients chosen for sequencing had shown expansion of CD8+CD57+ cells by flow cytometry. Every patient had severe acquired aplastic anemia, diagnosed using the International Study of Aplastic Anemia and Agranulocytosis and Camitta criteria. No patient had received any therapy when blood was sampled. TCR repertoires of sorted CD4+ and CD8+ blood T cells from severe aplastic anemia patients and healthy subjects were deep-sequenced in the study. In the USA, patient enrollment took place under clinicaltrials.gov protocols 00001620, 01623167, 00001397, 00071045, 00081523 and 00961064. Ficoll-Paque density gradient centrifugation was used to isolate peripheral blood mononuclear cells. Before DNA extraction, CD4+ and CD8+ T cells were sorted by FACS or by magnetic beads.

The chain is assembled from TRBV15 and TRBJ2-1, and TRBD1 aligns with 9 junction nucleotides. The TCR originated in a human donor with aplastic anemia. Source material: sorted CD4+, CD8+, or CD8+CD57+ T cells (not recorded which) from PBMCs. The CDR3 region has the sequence CATSSVLSGQGIYNEQFF. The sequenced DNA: TGTGCCACCAGCAGCGTTTTGTCCGGACAGGGGATCTACAATGAGCAGTTCTTC.